One and the same sample provided the 3 T cell receptor beta chains below, sequenced in a study of shared clonotypes between healthy human individuals. Clones were read by immunoSEQ multiplex PCR, and TCRdb kept only the in-frame ones, dropping some. The table includes 550,000 to 750,000 clones, approximately 90% detected once. Terminally differentiated effector memory CD45RA+ cells were excluded by CCR7 positive selection of CD45RO-negative cells. Sequencing was performed on naive CD8+ T cells sorted from blood. These TCRs come from a man aged 25-40 years in good health.

Worth noting for this clone: This same CDR3 is encoded by further DNA sequences in the sample. The chain recombines TRBV13 with TRBJ2-1; D unresolved. The CDR3 extends over 12 amino acids. V shed 0 bases and J shed 8 bases, with 5 bases lying between them. Germline V CDR1 and CDR2: PRHDT, FYEKMQ (reference sequence). In DNA form, the CDR3 reads TGTGCCAGCAGCTTAGGCGTGGATGAGCAGTTCTTC. Translated: CASSLGVDEQFF.

The gene calls are TRBV14 and TRBJ1-3; weak D call: TRBD1 (6 bases). This CDR3 spans 19 amino acids. Germline CDR1 and CDR2: SGHDN and FVKESK. The V end lost 0 bases, the J end lost 1 base, and 19 bases lay between the germline ends. CDR3 amino acids: CASSQDRVGQVISGNTIYF. CDR3 bases: TGTGCCAGCAGCCAAGATCGGGTGGGACAAGTAATATCTGGAAACACCATATATTTT.

Only one count was recorded for this clone. The identical CDR3 is also encoded by other nucleotide sequences in the sample. V is TRBV19 and J is TRBJ1-1; D is ambiguous. The CDR3 loop spans 13 amino acids. From germline, CDR1 is LNHDA and CDR2 SQIVND (reference sequence). The V end was cut by 1 base, the J end by 1 base, with 4 bases between. The CDR3 DNA sequence: TGTGCCAGTAGTATAGGGCAGAACACTGAAGCTTTCTTT. Its translation: CASSIGQNTEAFF.